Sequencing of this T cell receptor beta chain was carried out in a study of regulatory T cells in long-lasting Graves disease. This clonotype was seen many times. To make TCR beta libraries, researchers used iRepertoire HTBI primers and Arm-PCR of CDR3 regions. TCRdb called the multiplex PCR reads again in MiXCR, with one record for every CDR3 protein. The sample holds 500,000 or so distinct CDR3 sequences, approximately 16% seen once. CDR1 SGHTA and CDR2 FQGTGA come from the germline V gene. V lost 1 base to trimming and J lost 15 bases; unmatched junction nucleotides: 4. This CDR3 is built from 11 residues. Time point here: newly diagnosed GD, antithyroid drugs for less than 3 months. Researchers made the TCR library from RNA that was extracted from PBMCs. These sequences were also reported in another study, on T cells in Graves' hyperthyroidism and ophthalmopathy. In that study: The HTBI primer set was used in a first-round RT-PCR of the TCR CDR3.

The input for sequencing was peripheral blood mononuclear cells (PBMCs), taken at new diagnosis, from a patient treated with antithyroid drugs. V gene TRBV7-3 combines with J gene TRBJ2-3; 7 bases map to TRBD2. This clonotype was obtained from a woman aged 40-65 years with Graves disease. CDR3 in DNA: TGTGCCAGCAGCTTAAGTCAGCGGGACTATTTT. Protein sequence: CASSLSQRDYF.